Each of the 27 T cell receptor beta chains below was sequenced from the same sample in a study of CD8+CD57+ T cells in acquired aplastic anemia. Genomic DNA was employed as the template in profiling TCR beta VDJ and CDR3. TCRdb reanalysed the reads using MiXCR and keeps one entry per CDR3 protein. Of roughly 160,000 distinct CDR3 sequences listed, roughly 63% are singletons. Sequenced material: sorted CD4+, CD8+, or CD8+CD57+ T cells (not recorded which) from PBMCs. These TCRs come from a human donor in good health.

This clonotype is a singleton in its sample. J is TRBJ1-1 and V is TRBV19; 9 nucleotides align to TRBD1. The CDR3 spans 14 residues. J lost 5 bases, V lost 7 bases, and 8 bases had no gene match. Germline V CDR1 and CDR2: LNHDA, SQIVND (reference sequence). The chain's CDR3 is CASTLGQGRTEAFF. CDR3 nucleotides: TGTGCCAGTACACTAGGACAGGGGAGGACTGAAGCTTTCTTT.

This clonotype was seen a handful of times. The rearrangement links TRBV27 to TRBJ2-7; D perhaps matches TRBD1 (6 bases). V lost 5 bases and J 3 bases, leaving 8 bases between the germline ends. This CDR3 has 12 amino acids. Per germline, CDR1 MNHEY and CDR2 SMNVEV (reference sequence). CDR3 nucleotides: TGTGCCAGCAGTATAGGGGGCTACGAGCAGTACTTC. The encoded protein is CASSIGGYEQYF.

V and J are TRBV5-6 and TRBJ1-5; D remains ambiguous. Germline CDR1 reads SGHDT; CDR2 reads YYEEEE. Trimming removed 0 bases at V and 7 bases at J, with 11 bases between. The CDR3 has 14 amino acids. DNA of the CDR3: TGTGCCAGCAGCTTGGCCGGAGGAGACCAGCCCCAGCATTTT. Translating gives CASSLAGGDQPQHF.

The chain recombines TRBV20-1 with TRBJ2-1; D may be TRBD1 (5 bases). The germline CDR1 and CDR2 sequences are DFQATT and SNEGSKA (reference sequence). V was pared by 4 bases and J by 3 bases, with 10 bases between. The CDR3 has 13 amino acids. CDR3 nucleotide sequence: TGCAGTGCTAAGTCGACAGACTACAATGAGCAGTTCTTC. Its translation is CSAKSTDYNEQFF.

This clonotype has a single count. V and J are TRBV7-2 and TRBJ2-5, with no clear D. Trimming took 7 bases from V and 4 from J, leaving 4 bases between them. CDR3 size: 10 residues. Germline V gene data show CDR1 as SGHTA and CDR2 as FQGNSA. CDR3 DNA sequence: TGTGCCAGCAACGGAGAGACCCAGTACTTC. Translating gives CASNGETQYF.

In the case of this clonotype: A read error may account for a junction end that differs from germline. The rearrangement links TRBV20-1 to TRBJ2-7, with D perhaps matching TRBD1 (6 bases). The CDR3 length is 14 residues. The germline CDR1 and CDR2 sequences are DFQATT and SNEGSKA (reference sequence). The CDR3 nucleotides read TGCAGTGCCAGAGACAGGCCCAGCGCCGACGAGCAGTACTTC. It is translated as CSARDRPSADEQYF.

The rearrangement links TRBV10-3 to TRBJ1-3; D may be TRBD1 (5 bases). V lost 4 bases and J lost 4, with 11 bases in between. CDR3 length equals 14 residues. Per germline, CDR1 ENHRY and CDR2 SYGVKD. This chain's CDR3 is CAISAGREGNTIYF. In DNA form, the CDR3 reads TGTGCCATCAGTGCCGGCAGGGAGGGAAACACCATATATTTT.

This chain uses TRBV20-1 with TRBJ2-5; 7 nucleotides line up with TRBD1. This CDR3 comprises 12 residues. The V gene end was trimmed by 6 bases and the J gene end by 3 bases; junction bases not matched to a gene: 4. The germline CDR1 and CDR2 sequences are DFQATT and SNEGSKA (reference sequence). The CDR3 here is CSATTGEETQYF. CDR3 bases: TGCAGTGCCACTACAGGGGAAGAGACCCAGTACTTC.

The chain uses TRBV7-3 and TRBJ2-1; TRBD2 aligns across 7 bases. Germline CDR1 reads SGHTA; CDR2 reads FQGTGA. V lost 5 bases and J lost 1; bases outside the gene matches: 5. This CDR3 spans 15 amino acids. The CDR3 bases are TGTGCCAGCAGCCCTCGGCGGGAGTCCTACAATGAGCAGTTCTTC. Amino acids: CASSPRRESYNEQFF.

The V gene is TRBV6-5, the J gene TRBJ2-7; the D is unclear. Germline V gene data show CDR1 as MNHEY and CDR2 as SVGAGI. The CDR3 sequence is 13 residues long. V was pared by 8 bases and J by 2 bases, with 13 bases between. CDR3 coding DNA: TGTGCCAGCCACTCTGGCAGGACCTACGAGCAGTACTTC. Its protein is CASHSGRTYEQYF.

This clonotype has a count of ten or more. The chain combines TRBV6-1 with TRBJ2-7; D unresolved. V lost 2 bases to trimming and J lost 6 bases, with 8 bases between them. CDR1 and CDR2 (germline): MNHNS, SASEGT. This CDR3 has 12 residues. CDR3 protein: CASSESSPEQYF. CDR3 DNA sequence: TGTGCCAGCAGTGAATCTAGTCCCGAGCAGTACTTC.

The chain has TRBV25-1 and TRBJ2-3; D unresolved. The V end was cut by 2 bases, the J end by 2 bases, with 11 bases between. Germline V gene lookup returns CDR1 MGHDK and CDR2 SYGVNS. This CDR3 spans 15 amino acids. Written as DNA, the CDR3 is TGTGCCAGCAGTGAAGTAGGCAGGTCCACAGATACGCAGTATTTT. Its protein product is CASSEVGRSTDTQYF.

The V call is TRBV25-1, the J call TRBJ2-7, with D maybe TRBD1 (5 bases). With 1 base removed from V and 2 bases from J, the gap between germline ends came to 9 bases. CDR3 length equals 14 residues. The germline V gene encodes CDR1 MGHDK and CDR2 SYGVNS. The CDR3, as DNA: TGTGCCAGCAGTGAATGGGCAGGGCCCTACGAGCAGTACTTC. This gives the protein CASSEWAGPYEQYF.

This clonotype was recorded at least ten times. The genes are TRBV15 and TRBJ2-1, with D perhaps matching TRBD2 (6 bases). V lost 10 bases and J lost 0, with 19 bases in between. The CDR3 length is 16 residues. Germline CDR1 and CDR2: LNHNV and YYDKDF (reference sequence). In DNA form, the CDR3 reads TGTGCCATCGGTGGGGACTGGGGCGGCTCCTACAATGAGCAGTTCTTC. Its protein is CAIGGDWGGSYNEQFF.

This chain uses TRBV5-6 with TRBJ1-1, with TRBD1 matching over 9 bases. The germline CDR1 and CDR2 sequences are SGHDT and YYEEEE. V was clipped by 4 bases and J by 9 bases; unmatched bases: 7. The CDR3 extends over 13 amino acids. CDR3 nucleotide sequence: TGTGCCAGCAGCGTCAGGGACAGGGTTAAAGCTTTCTTT. Protein: CASSVRDRVKAFF.

This chain joins TRBV7-2 and TRBJ2-2, with TRBD1 matching over 7 bases. The germline V gene has CDR1 SGHTA and CDR2 FQGNSA. This CDR3 is 16 amino acids long. V lost 5 bases, J lost 1 base, and 7 bases stayed unmatched. The CDR3 bases are TGTGCCAGCAGCCCAGGGGGAGTGGGGAACACCGGGGAGCTGTTTTTT. Translation: CASSPGGVGNTGELFF.

V is TRBV5-1 and J is TRBJ2-1, with D tentatively TRBD1 (6 bases). The CDR3 is made up of 13 amino acids. Per germline, CDR1 SGHRS and CDR2 YFSETQ. V was shortened by 2 bases and J by 7 bases, with 10 bases between the two germline ends. The CDR3, as DNA: TGCGCCAGCAGCTTCGGGCAGGGGAATGAGCAGTTCTTC. It is translated as CASSFGQGNEQFF.

There are a few counts of this clonotype. For the CDR3, the DNA is TGTGCCAGCAGTGGAGGGGATAATTCACCCCTCCACTTT. Its translation is CASSGGDNSPLHF. The genes are TRBV6-4 and TRBJ1-6; D possibly corresponds to TRBD1 (5 bases). Germline CDR1 and CDR2: MRHNA and SNTAGT. The CDR3 extends over 13 amino acids. V lost 4 bases and J 5 bases, leaving 6 bases between the germline ends.

The rearrangement joins TRBV5-6 to TRBJ2-3; D gene unclear. Germline CDR1 is SGHDT and CDR2 is YYEEEE. This CDR3 has 12 residues. Trimming took 4 bases from V and 10 from J, leaving 13 bases between them. The CDR3 DNA reads TGTGCCAGCAGCCCCCATTTTCCCCCGCAGTATTTT. Amino acids: CASSPHFPPQYF.

This clonotype is a singleton in its sample. The chain combines TRBV9 with TRBJ2-5; 12 bases fit TRBD2. Germline-derived CDR1 and CDR2 are SGDLS and YYNGEE. Unmatched junction bases numbered 5, after V lost 0 bases and J lost 5 bases. There are 16 residues in the CDR3. The CDR3, as DNA: TGTGCCAGCAGCGTAGTGGCTAGCGGGGGGGCGGAGACCCAGTACTTC. Amino acids: CASSVVASGGAETQYF.

This clonotype was counted only a few times. The gene calls are TRBV29-1 and TRBJ2-5; D not resolved. V was trimmed by 1 base and J by 7 bases, leaving 4 bases between them. In germline, CDR1 is SQVTM, CDR2 ANQGSEA. CDR3 size: 10 residues. The CDR3 protein is CSVEVATQYF. The CDR3 bases are TGCAGCGTTGAAGTGGCGACCCAGTACTTC.

This clonotype was counted between two and nine times. The genes are TRBV10-3 and TRBJ2-7; no clear D. CDR1 and CDR2 from the germline V gene are ENHRY and SYGVKD. V gave up 3 bases and J gave up 7 bases, with 10 bases separating them. The CDR3 has 12 residues. CDR3 sequence (DNA): TGTGCCATCAGTGACTCGATAGGGGAGCAGTACTTC. Amino acid sequence: CAISDSIGEQYF.

The DNA for the CDR3 is TGTGCCAGCAGCCAAGAAAGCGGGATTCAGACCCAGTACTTC. Translation gives CASSQESGIQTQYF. The chain is built from TRBV3-1 and TRBJ2-5, with TRBD2 matching over 7 bases. Germline V CDR1 and CDR2: LGHDT, YNNKEL (reference sequence). The CDR3 sequence is 14 residues long. The V and J ends lost 0 bases and 6 bases, in that order; junction bases with no gene match: 4.

Worth noting for this clonotype: Compared with germline, one end of the junction differs, possibly owing to a read error. The V gene is TRBV20-1, the J gene TRBJ2-3; D possibly uses TRBD1 or TRBD2 (5 bases each). From germline, CDR1 is DFQATT and CDR2 SNEGSKA (reference sequence). The CDR3 covers 14 residues. In nucleotides, the CDR3 is TGCAGTGCCAGAGGGGCTATTAGCACAGATACGCAGTATTTT. Translating gives CSARGAISTDTQYF.

The CDR3 DNA is TGCAGTGCCTGGAGGGCCTCACCCTCCTACGAGCAGTACTTC. Protein sequence: CSAWRASPSYEQYF. The chain has TRBV20-1 and TRBJ2-7; possible D gene TRBD2, 6 bases. The V and J ends lost 6 bases and 0 bases respectively, with 15 bases between them. The CDR3 covers 14 residues. Germline assignment: CDR1 DFQATT and CDR2 SNEGSKA (reference sequence).

The chain recombines TRBV2 with TRBJ2-5; D is ambiguous. Germline assignment: CDR1 SNHLY and CDR2 FYNNEI. CDR3 size: 14 residues. V gave up 4 bases and J gave up 4 bases, with 13 bases separating them. CDR3 nucleotide sequence: TGTGCCAGCAGTGCTAACTTGATGGCAGAGACCCAGTACTTC. Its protein is CASSANLMAETQYF. The full variable domain, rest sourced from reference TRBV2 and TRBJ2-5, is EPEVTQTPSHQVTQMGQEVILRCVPISNHLYFYWYRQILGQKVEFLVSFYNNEISEKSEIFDDQFSVERPDGSNFTLKIRSTKLEDSAMYFCASSANLMAETQYFGPGTRLLVL.

The sample holds a few counts of this clonotype. It may be a read error: a sequence one base away is much more abundant. V gene TRBV5-1 combines with J gene TRBJ2-1, with D unresolved. With 0 bases removed from V and 10 bases from J, the gap between germline ends came to 5 bases. The germline V gene encodes CDR1 SGHRS and CDR2 YFSETQ. The length of the CDR3 is 11 residues. CDR3 protein: CASSLGEEQFF. DNA of the CDR3: TGCGCCAGCAGCTTGGGAGAGGAGCAGTTCTTC.